Listed here is a single TCR beta chain. The sample comes from a study of cytomegalovirus exposure and HLA in healthy donors. It was with 60 Vbeta and 13 Jbeta primers that the PCR ran. TCRdb's table, derived via immunoSEQ multiplex PCR, lists solely in-frame clones and lacks some. Of roughly 110,000 clones in the sample, about 60% were seen once. Trimming removed 2 bases at V and 1 base at J, with 8 bases between. This CDR3 comprises 14 residues. The germline V gene has CDR1 MNHEY and CDR2 SMNVEV (reference sequence). The chain links TRBV27 to TRBJ2-5, with D perhaps matching TRBD2 (5 bases). The sequencing sample was made of PBMCs. This clonotype was sampled from a woman aged 25 to 39 in good health and CMV-seronegative. CDR3 coding DNA: TGTGCCAGCAGTTTAGATCGGGGCCAAGAGACCCAGTACTTC. This codes for CASSLDRGQETQYF.